Listed below are T cell receptor beta chains from one sample, sequenced in a study of blood T cell repertoires in COVID-19. Clones were sequenced by immunoSEQ multiplex PCR, and TCRdb holds only the in-frame ones, with some missing. This table has under 80,000 clones, 60% to 80% appearing once. Sequenced material: peripheral blood. Receptors were obtained from an elderly man with active or convalescent COVID-19. CDR3s include the opening cysteine and the closing phenylalanine or tryptophan. The D gene is left open where the match is weak. Clone size, where shown, is once, few, many, or a class for clones that have expanded.

.,TRBJ2-1,once,TRBV5-5,CASSLEESSYNEQFF,TGTGCCAGCAGCTTGGAAGAGAGCTCCTACAATGAGCAGTTCTTC
.,TRBJ2-1,.,TRBV9,CASSPPDNEQFF,TGTGCCAGCAGCCCACCGGACAATGAGCAGTTCTTC
.,TRBJ1-4,.,TRBV7-2,CASSPVPGGWVREKLFF,TGTGCCAGCAGCCCGGTCCCGGGAGGGTGGGTGAGAGAAAAACTGTTTTTT
.,TRBJ1-5,.,TRBV4-2,CASCPSAGVSQPQHF,TGTGCCAGCTGCCCGAGTGCGGGGGTGAGTCAGCCCCAGCATTTT
.,TRBJ1-2,.,TRBV18,CASSPSPGGSYGYTF,TGTGCCAGCTCCCCGTCGCCCGGGGGGTCTTATGGCTACACCTTC
TRBD1,TRBJ2-3,.,TRBV24-1,CATSDPGQGNTDTQYF,TGTGCCACCAGTGACCCCGGACAGGGTAATACAGATACGCAGTATTTT
TRBD1,TRBJ1-1,.,TRBV5-5,CASSPSTGGNTEAFF,TGTGCCAGCAGCCCCTCGACAGGGGGCAACACTGAAGCTTTCTTT
TRBD1,TRBJ1-6,once,TRBV7-8,CASSLDRGNSPLHF,TGTGCCAGCAGCTTAGACAGGGGGAATTCACCCCTCCACTTT
.,TRBJ2-7,once,TRBV5-4,CASSPRDFRGLREQYF,.
.,TRBJ1-3,.,TRBV5-1,CASSLLVAGFGNTIYF,TGCGCCAGCAGCTTGTTGGTCGCAGGTTTTGGAAACACCATATATTTT
TRBD2,TRBJ2-7,.,TRBV7-9,CASSPPGLRSYEQYF,TGTGCCAGCAGCCCGCCGGGACTAAGGTCCTACGAGCAGTACTTC
.,TRBJ2-1,.,TRBV6-6,CASSYPAGPGYNEQFF,TGTGCCAGCAGTTACCCTGCCGGTCCTGGCTACAATGAGCAGTTCTTC
.,TRBJ2-3,.,TRBV21-1,CASSKGGQRCTDTQYF,TGTGCCAGCAGCAAAGGTGGCCAGAGGTGCACAGATACGCAGTATTTT
.,TRBJ2-7,.,TRBV7-8,CASSSGTLSYEQYF,TGTGCCAGCAGCTCCGGGACTCTTTCCTACGAGCAGTACTTC
TRBD2,TRBJ2-1,.,TRBV27,CASRGTSGTPYNEQFF,TGTGCCAGCAGGGGGACTAGCGGGACACCATACAATGAGCAGTTCTTC
TRBD1,TRBJ1-3,few,TRBV2,CASIAQGAGNTIYF,TGTGCCAGCATCGCACAGGGGGCTGGAAACACCATATATTTT
TRBD2,TRBJ2-2,once,TRBV4-3,CASSQEAGAGTGELFF,TGCGCCAGCAGCCAAGAAGCGGGAGCAGGCACCGGGGAGCTGTTTTTT
.,TRBJ1-2,many,TRBV19,CASSPNTYGYTF,TGTGCCAGTAGTCCGAACACCTATGGCTACACCTTC
.,TRBJ2-1,.,TRBV14,CASKWSGANEQFF,TGTGCCAGCAAATGGAGCGGAGCAAATGAGCAGTTCTTC
.,TRBJ1-2,few,TRBV5-8,CASSLVRNGYTF,TGTGCCAGCAGCTTGGTCAGAAATGGCTACACCTTC
.,TRBJ2-6,.,TRBV7-3,CASGVAGAAGANVLTF,TGTGCCAGCGGGGTGGCGGGGGCGGCTGGGGCCAACGTCCTGACTTTC
TRBD1,TRBJ1-1,.,TRBV15,CATSRGQGRGDTEAFF,TGTGCCACCAGCAGAGGACAGGGCCGAGGGGACACTGAAGCTTTCTTT
TRBD2,TRBJ2-2,.,TRBV28,CASSRLAAGTGELFF,TGTGCCAGCAGCAGACTAGCGGCCGGTACCGGGGAGCTGTTTTTT
TRBD1,TRBJ2-5,once,TRBV5-1,CASSLGTGYQETQYF,TGCGCCAGCAGCTTGGGGACAGGGTACCAAGAGACCCAGTACTTC
.,TRBJ1-4,.,TRBV28,CATRFRGATNEKLFF,TGTGCCACACGATTTCGGGGGGCAACTAATGAAAAACTGTTTTTT
TRBD2,TRBJ2-7,many,TRBV2,CASSAREGREQYF,TGTGCCAGCAGTGCCAGGGAGGGAAGGGAGCAGTACTTC
.,TRBJ1-5,.,TRBV19,CASTTGFQPQHF,TGTGCCAGTACCACAGGATTCCAGCCCCAGCATTTT
TRBD2,TRBJ2-3,.,TRBV16,CASSQTSGAEGTQYF,TGTGCCAGCAGCCAGACTAGCGGGGCGGAGGGTACGCAGTATTTT
.,TRBJ2-3,.,TRBV19,CATAKSGTDTQYF,TGTGCCACCGCAAAGAGTGGCACAGATACGCAGTATTTT
.,TRBJ1-2,.,TRBV2,CASSENRAGGYTF,TGTGCCAGCAGTGAAAACAGGGCGGGCGGCTACACCTTC